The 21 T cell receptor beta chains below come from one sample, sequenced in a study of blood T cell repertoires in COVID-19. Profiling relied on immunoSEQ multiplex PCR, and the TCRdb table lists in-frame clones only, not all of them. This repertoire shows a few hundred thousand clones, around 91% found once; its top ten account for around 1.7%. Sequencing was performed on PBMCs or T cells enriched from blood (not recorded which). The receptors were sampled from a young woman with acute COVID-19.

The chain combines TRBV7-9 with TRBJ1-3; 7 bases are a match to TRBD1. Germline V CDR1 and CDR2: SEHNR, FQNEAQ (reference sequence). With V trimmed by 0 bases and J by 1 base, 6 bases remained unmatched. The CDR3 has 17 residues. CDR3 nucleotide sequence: TGTGCCAGCAGCTTAGCTGAGGGGGCGAGATCTGGAAACACCATATATTTT. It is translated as CASSLAEGARSGNTIYF.

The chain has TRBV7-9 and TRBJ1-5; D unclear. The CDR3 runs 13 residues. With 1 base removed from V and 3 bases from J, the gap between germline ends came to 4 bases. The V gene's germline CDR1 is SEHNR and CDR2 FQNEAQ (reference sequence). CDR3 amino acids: CASSLDNNQPQHF. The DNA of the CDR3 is TGTGCCAGCAGCTTAGACAACAATCAGCCCCAGCATTTT.

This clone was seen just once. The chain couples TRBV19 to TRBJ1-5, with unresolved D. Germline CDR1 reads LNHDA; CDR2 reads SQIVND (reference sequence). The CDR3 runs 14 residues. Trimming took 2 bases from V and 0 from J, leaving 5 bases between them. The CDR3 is CASSIRVSNQPQHF. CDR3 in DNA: TGTGCCAGTAGTATACGGGTTAGCAATCAGCCCCAGCATTTT.

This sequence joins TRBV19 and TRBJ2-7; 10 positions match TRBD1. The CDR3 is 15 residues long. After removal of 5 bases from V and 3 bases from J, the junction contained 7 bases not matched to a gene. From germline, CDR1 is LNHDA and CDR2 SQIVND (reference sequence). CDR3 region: CASSSPGQGLYEQYF. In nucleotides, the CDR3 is TGTGCCAGTAGTTCCCCGGGACAGGGGCTCTACGAGCAGTACTTC.

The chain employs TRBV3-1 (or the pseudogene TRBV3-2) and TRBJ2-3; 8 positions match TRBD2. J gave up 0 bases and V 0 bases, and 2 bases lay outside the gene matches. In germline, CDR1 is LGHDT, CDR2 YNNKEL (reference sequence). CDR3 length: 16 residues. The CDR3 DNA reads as TGTGCCAGCAGCCAAGAGTCTAGCGGGAGCACAGATACGCAGTATTTT. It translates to CASSQESSGSTDTQYF.

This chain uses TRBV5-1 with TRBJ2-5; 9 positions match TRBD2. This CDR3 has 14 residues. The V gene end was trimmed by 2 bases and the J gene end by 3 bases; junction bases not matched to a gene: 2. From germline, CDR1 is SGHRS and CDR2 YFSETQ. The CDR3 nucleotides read TGCGCCAGCAGCTTTAGACTAGCGGAAGAGACCCAGTACTTC. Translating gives CASSFRLAEETQYF.

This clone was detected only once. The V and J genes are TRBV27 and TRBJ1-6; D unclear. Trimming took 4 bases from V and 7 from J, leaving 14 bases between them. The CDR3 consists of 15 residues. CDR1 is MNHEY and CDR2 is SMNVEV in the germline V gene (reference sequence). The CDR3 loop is CASSYVWGGNSPLHF. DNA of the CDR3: TGTGCCAGCAGTTATGTTTGGGGAGGCAATTCACCCCTCCACTTT.

CDR3 in DNA: TGTGCCAGCAGCTTACGGACTAGCGGTTGGTCCGGTGGTGAGCAGTTCTTC. This sequence encodes CASSLRTSGWSGGEQFF. The chain is built from TRBV7-2 and TRBJ2-1; 10 bases are a match to TRBD2. This CDR3 is 17 amino acids long. The ends lost 2 bases at V and 9 bases at J; junction bases unmatched: 13. CDR1 is SGHTA and CDR2 is FQGNSA in the germline V gene.

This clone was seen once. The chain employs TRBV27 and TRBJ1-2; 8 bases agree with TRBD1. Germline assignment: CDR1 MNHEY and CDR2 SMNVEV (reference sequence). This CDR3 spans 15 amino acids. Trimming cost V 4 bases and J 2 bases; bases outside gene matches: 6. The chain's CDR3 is CASSSWTGPNYGYTF. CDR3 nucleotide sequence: TGTGCCAGCAGTTCCTGGACAGGGCCCAACTATGGCTACACCTTC.

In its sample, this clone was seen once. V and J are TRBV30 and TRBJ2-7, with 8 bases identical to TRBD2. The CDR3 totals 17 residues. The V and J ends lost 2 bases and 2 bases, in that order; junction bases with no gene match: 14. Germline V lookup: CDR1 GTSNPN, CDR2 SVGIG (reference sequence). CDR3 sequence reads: CAWSPAWTSRIPYEQYF. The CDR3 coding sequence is TGTGCCTGGAGTCCCGCTTGGACTAGCAGGATCCCCTACGAGCAGTACTTC.

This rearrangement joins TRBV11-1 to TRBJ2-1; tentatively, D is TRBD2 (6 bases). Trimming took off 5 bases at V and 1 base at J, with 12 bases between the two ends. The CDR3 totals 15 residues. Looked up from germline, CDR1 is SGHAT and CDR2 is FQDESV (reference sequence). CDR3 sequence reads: CASSPGTESYNEQFF. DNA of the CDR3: TGTGCCAGCAGCCCGGGGACTGAGTCCTACAATGAGCAGTTCTTC.

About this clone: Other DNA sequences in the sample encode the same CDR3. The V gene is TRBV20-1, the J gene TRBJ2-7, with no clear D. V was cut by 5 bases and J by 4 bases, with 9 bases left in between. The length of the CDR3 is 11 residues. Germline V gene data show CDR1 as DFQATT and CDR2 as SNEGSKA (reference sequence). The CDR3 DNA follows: TGCAGTGCTGTCGACTCTTACGAGCAGTACTTC. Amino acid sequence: CSAVDSYEQYF.

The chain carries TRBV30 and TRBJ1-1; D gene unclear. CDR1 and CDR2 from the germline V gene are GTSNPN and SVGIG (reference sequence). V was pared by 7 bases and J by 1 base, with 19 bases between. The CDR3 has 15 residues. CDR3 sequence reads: CASAPYAGSNTEAFF. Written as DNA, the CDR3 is TGTGCCTCAGCCCCCTACGCAGGATCGAACACTGAAGCTTTCTTT.

The CDR3 spells CASRTGGTDTQYF. As DNA, the CDR3 is TGTGCCAGCAGGACCGGGGGCACAGATACGCAGTATTTT. This rearrangement joins TRBV27 to TRBJ2-3; possible D gene TRBD2, 5 bases. The CDR3 contains 13 residues. Per the germline V gene, CDR1 is MNHEY and CDR2 is SMNVEV (reference sequence). V dropped 6 bases and J dropped 1 base, with 8 bases sitting between them.

The CDR3 DNA reads as TGTGCCAGCAGCTCAAACAGGGTTGACCAGCCCCAGCATTTT. Encoded protein: CASSSNRVDQPQHF. V usage is TRBV7-8 and J usage is TRBJ1-5; D may be TRBD1 (6 bases). V dropped 4 bases and J dropped 7 bases, with 14 bases sitting between them. Germline CDR1 reads SGHVS; CDR2 reads FQNEAQ. The CDR3 covers 14 residues.

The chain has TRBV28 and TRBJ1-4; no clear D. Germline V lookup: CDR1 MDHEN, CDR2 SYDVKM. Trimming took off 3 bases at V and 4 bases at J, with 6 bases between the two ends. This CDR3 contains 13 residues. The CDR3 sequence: CASSFRVNEKLFF. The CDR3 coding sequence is TGTGCCAGCAGTTTTCGGGTTAATGAAAAACTGTTTTTT.

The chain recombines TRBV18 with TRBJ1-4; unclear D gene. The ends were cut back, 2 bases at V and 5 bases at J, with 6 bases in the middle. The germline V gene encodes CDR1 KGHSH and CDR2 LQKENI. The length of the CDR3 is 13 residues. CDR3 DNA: TGTGCCAGCTCACCAGGGAGGAATGAAAAACTGTTTTTT. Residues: CASSPGRNEKLFF. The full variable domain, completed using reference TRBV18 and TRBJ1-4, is NAGVMQNPRHLVRRRGQEARLRCSPMKGHSHVYWYRQLPEEGLKFMVYLQKENIIDESGMPKERFSAEFPKEGPSILRIQQVVRGDSAAYFCASSPGRNEKLFFGSGTQLSVL.

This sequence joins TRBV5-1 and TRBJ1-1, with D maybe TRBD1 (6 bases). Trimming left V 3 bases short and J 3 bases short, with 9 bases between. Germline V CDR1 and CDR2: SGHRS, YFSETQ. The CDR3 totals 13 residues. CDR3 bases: TGCGCCAGCAGCTGGGACACCCACACTGAAGCTTTCTTT. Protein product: CASSWDTHTEAFF.

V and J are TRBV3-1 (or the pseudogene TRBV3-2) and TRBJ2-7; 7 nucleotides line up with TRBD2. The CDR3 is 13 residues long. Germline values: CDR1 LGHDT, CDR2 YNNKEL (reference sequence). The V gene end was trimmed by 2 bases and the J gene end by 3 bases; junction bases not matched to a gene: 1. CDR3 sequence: CASSQLADYEQYF. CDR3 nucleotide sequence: TGTGCCAGCAGCCAACTAGCGGACTACGAGCAGTACTTC.

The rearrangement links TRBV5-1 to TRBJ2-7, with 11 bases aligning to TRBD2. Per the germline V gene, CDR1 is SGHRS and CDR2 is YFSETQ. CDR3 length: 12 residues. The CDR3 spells CASSATTSGSFV. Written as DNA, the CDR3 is TGCGCCAGCAGCGCTACAACTAGCGGGAGTTTCGTC.

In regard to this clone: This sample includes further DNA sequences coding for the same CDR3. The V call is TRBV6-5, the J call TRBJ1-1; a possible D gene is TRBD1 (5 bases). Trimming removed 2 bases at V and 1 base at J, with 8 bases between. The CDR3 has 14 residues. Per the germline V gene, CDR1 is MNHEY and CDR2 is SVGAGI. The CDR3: CASSYGRENTEAFF. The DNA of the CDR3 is TGTGCCAGCAGTTACGGCAGGGAGAACACTGAAGCTTTCTTT.